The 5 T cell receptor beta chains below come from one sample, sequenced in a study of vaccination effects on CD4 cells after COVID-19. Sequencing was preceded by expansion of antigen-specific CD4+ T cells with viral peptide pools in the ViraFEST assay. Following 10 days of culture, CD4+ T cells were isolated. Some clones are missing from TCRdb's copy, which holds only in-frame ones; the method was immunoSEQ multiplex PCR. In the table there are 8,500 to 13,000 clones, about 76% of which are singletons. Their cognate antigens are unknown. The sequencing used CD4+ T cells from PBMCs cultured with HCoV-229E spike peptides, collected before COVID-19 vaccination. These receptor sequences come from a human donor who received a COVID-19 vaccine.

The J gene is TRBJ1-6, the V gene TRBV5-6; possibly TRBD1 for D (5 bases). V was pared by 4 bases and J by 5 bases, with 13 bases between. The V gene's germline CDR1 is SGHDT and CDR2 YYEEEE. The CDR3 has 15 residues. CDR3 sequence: CASSQDGGNNSPLHF. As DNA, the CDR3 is TGTGCCAGCAGCCAGGACGGGGGTAATAATTCACCCCTCCACTTT.

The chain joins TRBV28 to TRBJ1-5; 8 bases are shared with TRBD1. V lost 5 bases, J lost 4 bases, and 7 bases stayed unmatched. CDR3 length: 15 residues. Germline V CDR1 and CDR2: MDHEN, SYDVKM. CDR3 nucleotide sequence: TGTGCCAGCAGTCCAAGACAGGGGATTAATCAGCCCCAGCATTTT. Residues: CASSPRQGINQPQHF.

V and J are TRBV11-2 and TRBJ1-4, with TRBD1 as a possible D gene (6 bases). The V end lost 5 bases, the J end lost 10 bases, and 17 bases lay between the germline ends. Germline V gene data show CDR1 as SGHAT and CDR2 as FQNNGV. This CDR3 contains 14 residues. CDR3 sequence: CASSLVRGRGKLFF. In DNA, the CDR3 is TGTGCCAGCAGCCTCGTCCGTGGCAGGGGAAAACTGTTTTTT.

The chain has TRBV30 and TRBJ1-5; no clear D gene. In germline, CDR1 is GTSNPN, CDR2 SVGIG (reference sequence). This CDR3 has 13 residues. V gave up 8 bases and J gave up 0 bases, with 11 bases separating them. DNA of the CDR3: TGTGCCGCCTCCCCAAGTAGCAATCAGCCCCAGCATTTT. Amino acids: CAASPSSNQPQHF.

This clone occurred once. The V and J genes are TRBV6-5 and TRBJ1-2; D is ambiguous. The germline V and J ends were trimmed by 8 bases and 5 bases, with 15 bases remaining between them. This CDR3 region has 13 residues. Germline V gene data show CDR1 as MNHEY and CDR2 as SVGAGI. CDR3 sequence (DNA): TGTGCCAGCGGGGTGGGAATCGAATATGGCTACACCTTC. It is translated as CASGVGIEYGYTF.